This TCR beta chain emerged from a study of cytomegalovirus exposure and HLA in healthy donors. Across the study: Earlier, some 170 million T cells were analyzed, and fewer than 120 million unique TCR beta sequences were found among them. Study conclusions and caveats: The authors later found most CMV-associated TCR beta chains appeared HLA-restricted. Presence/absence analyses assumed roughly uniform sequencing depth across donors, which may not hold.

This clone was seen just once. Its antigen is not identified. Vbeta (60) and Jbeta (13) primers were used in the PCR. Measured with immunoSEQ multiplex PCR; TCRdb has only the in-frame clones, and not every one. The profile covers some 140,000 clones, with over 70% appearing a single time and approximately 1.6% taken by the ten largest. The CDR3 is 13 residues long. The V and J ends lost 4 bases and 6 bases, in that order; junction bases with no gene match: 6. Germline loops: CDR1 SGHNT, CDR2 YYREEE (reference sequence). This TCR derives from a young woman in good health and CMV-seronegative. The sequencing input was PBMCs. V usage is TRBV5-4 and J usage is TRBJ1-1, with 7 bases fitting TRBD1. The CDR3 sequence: CASSNYRGPEAFF. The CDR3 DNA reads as TGTGCCAGCAGCAACTACAGGGGTCCTGAAGCTTTCTTT.